This T cell receptor beta chain stems from a study of T-cell reconstitution after alpha-beta-depleted transplantation in children. The library targeted TCRbeta and was prepared with unique molecular identifiers. TCRdb itself ran the PCR reads through MiXCR, one entry per CDR3 protein. The sample has 400,000 to 450,000 distinct CDR3 sequences, 43% seen once; the top ten hold roughly a quarter. Germline lookup yields CDR1 MNHNS and CDR2 SASEGT. This CDR3 is 16 amino acids long. Trimming pared 1 base from V and 1 base from J, leaving 10 bases between. Ten or more counts support this clonotype. Source: PBMCs, taken before TCRalphabeta/CD19-depleted stem cell transplant. The V gene is TRBV6-1, the J gene TRBJ2-2; tentatively, D is TRBD2 (6 bases). The clonotype was recovered from a girl aged 2 to 9 with aplastic anemia, due to receive a stem cell transplant. The CDR3 DNA follows: TGTGCCAGCAGTGAAGTGCGGGGCCTGAACACCGGGGAGCTGTTTTTT. Amino acids: CASSEVRGLNTGELFF.